A single sample is the source of the 20 T cell receptor beta chains below, sequenced in a study of CD8 T cells in ankylosing spondylitis. TCRdb reanalysed the 5' RACE reads using MiXCR and keeps one entry per CDR3 protein. The sample includes 250,000 to 300,000 distinct CDR3 sequences, roughly 20% of them seen just once. The specimen sequenced was blood, either unsorted or a sorted T cell fraction (not recorded which). Every receptor here comes from a male donor with ankylosing spondylitis or in good health (not recorded which).

The chain has TRBV20-1 and TRBJ1-5; D not certain. The CDR3 is 15 residues long. V was cut by 1 base and J by 2 bases, with 12 bases left in between. Looked up from germline, CDR1 is DFQATT and CDR2 is SNEGSKA (reference sequence). CDR3 sequence reads: CSARVEGKGNQPQHF. CDR3 DNA: TGCAGTGCTAGAGTGGAGGGAAAGGGCAATCAGCCCCAGCATTTT.

The chain is built from TRBV11-2 and TRBJ1-1; D remains ambiguous. Trimming shortened V by 4 bases and J by 1 base, and 10 bases separated the two germline ends. There are 14 residues in the CDR3. In germline, CDR1 is SGHAT, CDR2 FQNNGV. The CDR3 loop reads CASSSEGRNTEAFF. CDR3 bases: TGTGCCAGCAGCTCAGAGGGCAGGAACACTGAAGCTTTCTTT.

This clonotype was observed a handful of times. The V and J genes are TRBV9 and TRBJ1-3, with D unclear. Germline assignment: CDR1 SGDLS and CDR2 YYNGEE. This CDR3 spans 14 amino acids. Trimming pared 4 bases from V and 2 bases from J, leaving 10 bases between. The CDR3 sequence is CASSPLVAGNTIYF. The DNA of the CDR3 is TGTGCCAGCAGCCCCTTGGTGGCTGGAAACACCATATATTTT.

J is TRBJ2-3 and V is TRBV12-3 or TRBV12-4; 10 bases are a match to TRBD2. CDR3 length: 16 residues. The ends lost 2 bases at V and 2 bases at J; junction bases unmatched: 4. In nucleotides, the CDR3 is TGTGCCAGCAGTTTATGGCTAGCGGGGGACACAGATACGCAGTATTTT. Its translation: CASSLWLAGDTDTQYF.

This clonotype has a handful of counts. The V and J genes are TRBV6-1 and TRBJ2-3, with D unresolved. The CDR3 sequence is 16 residues long. The V gene lost 6 bases and the J gene lost 1 base, with 17 bases spanning the gap. CDR1 MNHNS and CDR2 SASEGT come from the germline V gene. The CDR3 is CASSIGQALRTDTQYF. In nucleotides, the CDR3 is TGTGCCAGCAGCATCGGGCAGGCCCTTCGCACAGATACGCAGTATTTT.

The gene calls are TRBV5-1 and TRBJ2-5, with D uncertain. Germline lookup yields CDR1 SGHRS and CDR2 YFSETQ. V lost 3 bases and J 1 base, leaving 10 bases between the germline ends. The CDR3 consists of 14 residues. Written as DNA, the CDR3 is TGCGCCAGCAGCTCGTGGACGCCCCAAGAGACCCAGTACTTC. Translation gives CASSSWTPQETQYF.

This clonotype was counted between two and nine times. The chain uses TRBV6-1 and TRBJ1-2, with TRBD1 as a possible D gene (6 bases). This CDR3 has 14 amino acids. CDR1 MNHNS and CDR2 SASEGT come from the germline V gene. Trimming took 4 bases from V and 4 from J, leaving 13 bases between them. The CDR3 DNA is TGTGCCAGCAGTGGAGGAAAGGGGGGCTATGGCTACACCTTC. Translated, it gives CASSGGKGGYGYTF.

The chain joins TRBV28 to TRBJ2-5, with D perhaps being TRBD1 or TRBD2 (7 bases each). CDR1 MDHEN and CDR2 SYDVKM come from the germline V gene. The CDR3 totals 17 residues. Trimming took off 3 bases at V and 2 bases at J, with 19 bases between the two ends. The CDR3 DNA reads TGTGCCAGCAGTTTCCCGCACAGGGGAGGGGTGCAAGAGACCCAGTACTTC. It yields the protein CASSFPHRGGVQETQYF.

This clonotype has at least ten counts. The chain has TRBV5-6 and TRBJ1-1; no firm D call. The CDR3 extends over 14 amino acids. From germline, CDR1 is SGHDT and CDR2 YYEEEE. V was pared by 5 bases and J by 2 bases, with 13 bases between. The chain's CDR3 is CASRVSIGNTEAFF. In DNA, the CDR3 is TGTGCCAGCAGAGTATCCATCGGTAACACTGAAGCTTTCTTT. The complete variable domain, with remaining parts taken from reference TRBV5-6 and TRBJ1-1, reads DAGVTQSPTHLIKTRGQQVTLRCSPKSGHDTVSWYQQALGQGPQFIFQYYEEEERQRGNFPDRFSGHQFPNYSSELNVNALLLGDSALYLCASRVSIGNTEAFFGQGTRLTVV.

V usage is TRBV6-1 and J usage is TRBJ2-2, with 7 bases fitting TRBD1. The germline gives CDR1 MNHNS, CDR2 SASEGT. This CDR3 is 15 amino acids long. V lost 10 bases and J lost 4; bases outside the gene matches: 12. CDR3 nucleotides: TGTGCCACCATAGAAGGGGGCATAGGCACCGGGGAGCTGTTTTTT. This sequence encodes CATIEGGIGTGELFF.

The sample holds many counts of this clonotype. This chain joins TRBV29-1 and TRBJ2-4; D unresolved. V gave up 7 bases and J gave up 4 bases, with 8 bases separating them. CDR3 size: 11 residues. CDR1 is SQVTM, CDR2 ANQGSEA, per germline. CDR3 protein: CSASSKNIQYF. Here the CDR3 DNA reads TGCAGCGCCTCGTCTAAAAACATTCAGTACTTC.

This clonotype was found a few times. The rearrangement links TRBV5-5 to TRBJ2-1; D is possibly TRBD2 (6 bases). Trimming cost V 3 bases and J 4 bases, with 14 bases left between them. Looked up from germline, CDR1 is SGHKS and CDR2 is YYEKEE (reference sequence). This CDR3 contains 15 residues. CDR3 nucleotides: TGTGCCAGCAGCTCGGGCGGGACGGAATACAATGAGCAGTTCTTC. Protein: CASSSGGTEYNEQFF.

This clonotype was observed many times. V usage is TRBV7-3 and J usage is TRBJ1-1; the D is unclear. The CDR3 is 17 amino acids. Per germline, CDR1 SGHTA and CDR2 FQGTGA. V was trimmed by 1 base and J by 0 bases, leaving 15 bases between them. The CDR3 loop is CASSLSGFGRLNTEAFF. For the CDR3, the DNA is TGTGCCAGCAGCTTAAGTGGTTTTGGGAGGCTGAACACTGAAGCTTTCTTT.

This clonotype was observed a single time. The V call is TRBV12-3 or TRBV12-4, the J call TRBJ1-1, with D uncertain. Between the trimmed V and J ends, which lost 1 base and 4 bases, there was a span of 16 bases. This CDR3 spans 16 amino acids. The CDR3 bases are TGTGCCAGCAGTTTAGTGAATTGGGGAGCGGGCACTGAAGCTTTCTTT. Translating gives CASSLVNWGAGTEAFF.

V and J are TRBV20-1 and TRBJ2-6; D is uncertain. Germline-derived CDR1 and CDR2 are DFQATT and SNEGSKA (reference sequence). This CDR3 is built from 17 residues. The V and J ends lost 0 bases and 0 bases respectively, with 12 bases between them. The CDR3 protein is CSARDRNSRSGANVLTF. The DNA of the CDR3 is TGCAGTGCTAGAGATCGTAACAGCCGCTCTGGGGCCAACGTCCTGACTTTC.

This chain links TRBV3-1 with TRBJ1-3; D is undetermined. The CDR3 extends over 14 amino acids. CDR1 is LGHDT and CDR2 is YNNKEL in the germline V gene (reference sequence). Trimming cost V 4 bases and J 2 bases, with 9 bases left between them. The CDR3 bases are TGTGCCAGCAGCCTTCACGGGGCTGGAAACACCATATATTTT. Its protein product is CASSLHGAGNTIYF.

This chain uses TRBV27 with TRBJ2-3, with a possible D match to TRBD2 (7 bases). V was clipped by 5 bases and J by 6 bases, with 30 bases between them. The CDR3 has 19 residues. Germline-derived CDR1 and CDR2 are MNHEY and SMNVEV (reference sequence). The CDR3 spells CASSPGGPRGEGLRDTQYF. DNA for the CDR3: TGTGCCAGCAGTCCCGGGGGCCCTCGCGGGGAGGGCCTCCGCGATACGCAGTATTTT.

This clonotype has more than one count but fewer than ten. This chain links TRBV20-1 with TRBJ1-5, with D perhaps TRBD1 (6 bases). The V end was cut by 2 bases, the J end by 2 bases, with 10 bases between. The germline V gene encodes CDR1 DFQATT and CDR2 SNEGSKA (reference sequence). This CDR3 contains 14 residues. The CDR3 sequence is CSARRQEGNQPQHF. Here the CDR3 DNA reads TGCAGTGCTAGACGACAGGAAGGCAATCAGCCCCAGCATTTT.

This chain links TRBV9 with TRBJ2-3; D is unresolved. Trimming left V 3 bases short and J 2 bases short, with 13 bases between. The CDR3 runs to 15 residues. Looked up from germline, CDR1 is SGDLS and CDR2 is YYNGEE. The CDR3 bases are TGTGCCAGCAGCGCATACAGAGCCTCCACAGATACGCAGTATTTT. This gives the protein CASSAYRASTDTQYF. Together with reference TRBV9 and TRBJ2-3, the CDR3 gives the full variable domain: DSGVTQTPKHLITATGQRVTLRCSPRSGDLSVYWYQQSLDQGLQFLIQYYNGEERAKGNILERFSAQQFPDLHSELNLSSLELGDSALYFCASSAYRASTDTQYFGPGTRLTVL.

V usage is TRBV9 and J usage is TRBJ2-5, with D possibly matching TRBD2 (6 bases). The CDR3 spans 13 residues. CDR1 and CDR2 from the germline V gene are SGDLS and YYNGEE. V was cut by 1 base and J by 5 bases, with 9 bases left in between. CDR3 nucleotide sequence: TGTGCCAGCAGCGTATCGGGGGTCGAGACCCAGTACTTC. This gives the protein CASSVSGVETQYF.